This TCR beta chain was sequenced in a study of blood T cell repertoires in COVID-19. Study context: Acute-phase and convalescent COVID-19 samples originated in the United States, Italy and Spain. The analysed material was cDNA or gDNA that came from T cells, B-cell-depleted T cells, or PBMCs.

Clones were read by immunoSEQ multiplex PCR, and TCRdb kept only the in-frame ones, dropping some. The sample shows some 140,000 clones, about 76% of them seen only once. The ends lost 4 bases at V and 2 bases at J; junction bases unmatched: 1. There are 13 residues in the CDR3. Germline V gives CDR1 LGHDT, CDR2 YNNKEL (reference sequence). The sequencing input was peripheral blood. This TCR derives from a man older than 75 with acute or convalescent COVID-19. V gene TRBV3-1 (or the pseudogene TRBV3-2) combines with J gene TRBJ1-2, with 7 bases fitting TRBD1. The CDR3 DNA sequence: TGTGCCAGCAGCCGACAGGGAAACTATGGCTACACCTTC. It encodes CASSRQGNYGYTF.